The 27 T cell receptor beta chains below come from one sample, sequenced in a study of cytomegalovirus exposure and HLA in healthy donors (dated by TCRdb to about 2017). Library prep was done by the immunoSEQ multiplex PCR assay. The immuneACCESS repertoire file appears here via TCRdb, limited to in-frame rearrangements. These files lack a portion of the clones; in checked studies, under half of the deficit traces to unresolved V genes, and the cause of the others is not known. The sample contains more than 95,000 clones, roughly nine tenths of them found a single time. 3% to 4% of the sample goes to the ten largest clones. Sequencing was done on a sample of PBMCs. Every receptor here comes from a woman between 18 and 29 years old in good health and CMV-seropositive.

The J gene is TRBJ1-5, the V gene TRBV7-8, with D perhaps matching TRBD1 (6 bases). Trimming shortened V by 4 bases and J by 4 bases, and 20 bases separated the two germline ends. CDR3 size: 17 residues. Germline V gives CDR1 SGHVS, CDR2 FQNEAQ. In DNA form, the CDR3 reads TGTGCCAGCAGCTGGCACGGGGACACTTCGCTAAATCAGCCCCAGCATTTT. Amino acid sequence: CASSWHGDTSLNQPQHF.

Of note for this clone: One junction end does not reproduce the germline sequence, and a read error may be involved. This rearrangement joins TRBV7-7 to TRBJ2-5; 9 nucleotides line up with TRBD2. CDR1 SSHAT and CDR2 FNYEAQ come from the germline V gene (reference sequence). The CDR3 is made up of 14 amino acids. The CDR3 DNA is TGTGCTAGCAGCCCCAGCGGGGGGTGGGAGACCCAGTACTTC. It yields the protein CASSPSGGWETQYF.

This rearrangement joins TRBV29-1 to TRBJ1-1; D remains ambiguous. Germline CDR1 and CDR2: SQVTM and ANQGSEA. V lost 7 bases, J lost 1 base, and 16 bases lay in between. The CDR3 length is 14 residues. As DNA, the CDR3 is TGCAGCGGTACCGTGGGAGCTTCGAACACTGAAGCTTTCTTT. This codes for CSGTVGASNTEAFF.

This chain joins TRBV4-2 and TRBJ1-6; possible D gene TRBD1, 6 bases. The V and J ends lost 1 base and 4 bases respectively, with 11 bases between them. Per germline, CDR1 LGHNA and CDR2 YNFKEQ. This CDR3 comprises 16 residues. The CDR3 loop is CASSQASGTYNSPLHF. The CDR3, as DNA: TGTGCCAGCAGCCAAGCCTCCGGGACATATAATTCACCCCTCCACTTT.

This chain links TRBV7-9 with TRBJ2-1, with 14 nucleotides matching TRBD2. CDR3 length equals 17 residues. The ends lost 5 bases at V and 4 bases at J; junction bases unmatched: 7. Germline CDR1 is SEHNR and CDR2 is FQNEAQ (reference sequence). The CDR3 reads CASSPRLAGGLYNEQFF. The CDR3, as DNA: TGTGCCAGCAGCCCCAGACTAGCGGGGGGGTTATACAATGAGCAGTTCTTC.

V is TRBV28 and J is TRBJ1-3; D ambiguous. Germline CDR1 and CDR2: MDHEN and SYDVKM. V was clipped by 3 bases and J by 3 bases, with 9 bases between them. This CDR3 has 14 residues. DNA of the CDR3: TGTGCCAGCAGTTTTTGGGCGGGTGGAAACACCATATATTTT. Its translation is CASSFWAGGNTIYF.

The V call is TRBV6-1, the J call TRBJ2-7; 7 positions match TRBD1. Trimming removed 3 bases from V and 2 bases from J; junction bases left unmatched: 7. The CDR3 runs to 15 residues. The germline CDR1 and CDR2 sequences are MNHNS and SASEGT. This CDR3 is CASSEATGPAYEQYF. The DNA of the CDR3 is TGTGCCAGCAGTGAGGCGACAGGGCCTGCCTACGAGCAGTACTTC.

The genes are TRBV28 and TRBJ2-1; 9 bases align to TRBD1. Germline CDR1 and CDR2: MDHEN and SYDVKM. J gave up 7 bases and V 5 bases, and 6 bases lay outside the gene matches. The CDR3 is 14 residues long. The CDR3 DNA sequence: TGTGCCAGCAGTGGGGACAGGGCGAGGAATGAGCAGTTCTTC. Protein product: CASSGDRARNEQFF.

This clone was detected a few times. The rearrangement uses TRBV2 and TRBJ1-5, with 7 bases aligning to TRBD1. V was clipped by 6 bases and J by 0 bases; unmatched bases: 2. Germline V gene data show CDR1 as SNHLY and CDR2 as FYNNEI. The length of the CDR3 is 14 residues. The CDR3 coding sequence is TGTGCCAGCAGGAGGGACAGTAGCAATCAGCCCCAGCATTTT. This gives the protein CASRRDSSNQPQHF.

V gene TRBV7-3 combines with J gene TRBJ1-4; D is ambiguous. V was pared by 5 bases and J by 7 bases, with 17 bases between. Germline V gene data show CDR1 as SGHTA and CDR2 as FQGTGA. CDR3 length: 15 amino acids. The CDR3 sequence is CASSPSLGVAEKLFF. CDR3 DNA sequence: TGTGCCAGCAGCCCATCCCTCGGGGTGGCTGAAAAACTGTTTTTT.

The chain has TRBV4-1 and TRBJ2-3, with no clear D. Trimming left V 1 base short and J 0 bases short, with 11 bases between. In germline, CDR1 is MGHRA, CDR2 YSYEKL. The CDR3 consists of 16 residues. The CDR3 loop is CASSQGHPLSTDTQYF. The CDR3 DNA sequence: TGCGCCAGCAGCCAAGGACACCCGCTTAGCACAGATACGCAGTATTTT.

The CDR3 bases are TGTGCCAGCAGCTACCTAGACAGGGGGCTTTACACCGGGGAGCTGTTTTTT. It encodes CASSYLDRGLYTGELFF. The rearrangement uses TRBV7-3 and TRBJ2-2; 10 positions agree with TRBD1. V trimming: 4 bases; J trimming: 3 bases; junction bases outside the gene matches: 8. This CDR3 spans 17 amino acids. Germline V gene sequence: CDR1 SGHTA, CDR2 FQGTGA. The complete variable domain, with remaining parts taken from reference TRBV7-3 and TRBJ2-2, reads GAGVSQTPSNKVTEKGKYVELRCDPISGHTALYWYRQSLGQGPEFLIYFQGTGAADDSGLPNDRFFAVRPEGSVSTLKIQRTERGDSAVYLCASSYLDRGLYTGELFFGEGSRLTVL.

The rearrangement links TRBV28 to TRBJ2-5; 7 nucleotides align to TRBD2. The CDR3 has 16 residues. V shed 5 bases, J shed 2 bases, and the junction held 11 bases outside the gene matches. Germline loops: CDR1 MDHEN, CDR2 SYDVKM. The CDR3 reads CASSSRAGSTQETQYF. Written as DNA, the CDR3 is TGTGCCAGCAGTAGCAGAGCGGGGAGCACGCAAGAGACCCAGTACTTC.

The CDR3 DNA follows: TGTGCCAGCAAGGGCGGGAGGGCCTCGCGAAACGAGCAGTACTTC. This sequence encodes CASKGGRASRNEQYF. J is TRBJ2-7 and V is TRBV28; TRBD2 matches at 9 bases. This CDR3 is built from 15 residues. The V gene end was trimmed by 7 bases and the J gene end by 5 bases; junction bases not matched to a gene: 12. CDR1 is MDHEN, CDR2 SYDVKM, per germline.

The gene calls are TRBV19 and TRBJ2-3, with a possible D match to TRBD1 (6 bases). Trimming left V 4 bases short and J 6 bases short, with 8 bases between. The germline gives CDR1 LNHDA, CDR2 SQIVND (reference sequence). The CDR3 has 12 residues. CDR3 DNA: TGTGCCAGTAGTACAGGGGTTGATACGCAGTATTTT. Its protein product is CASSTGVDTQYF.

This clone showed up just a few times. The J gene is TRBJ1-3, the V gene TRBV19; no reliable D call. CDR3 length: 17 residues. Germline V lookup: CDR1 LNHDA, CDR2 SQIVND (reference sequence). V was trimmed by 1 base and J by 0 bases, leaving 13 bases between them. CDR3 residues: CASSIGRPTSSGNTIYF. CDR3 DNA sequence: TGTGCCAGTAGTATAGGGAGACCGACTAGCTCTGGAAACACCATATATTTT.

This sequence joins TRBV2 and TRBJ2-4; 8 positions agree with TRBD1. The CDR3 sequence is 14 residues long. Germline trimming cut 8 bases from V and 4 bases from J; bases unmatched to any gene: 7. CDR1 and CDR2 from the germline V gene are SNHLY and FYNNEI. Here the CDR3 reads CASESGQGKNIQYF. The CDR3 region has the DNA TGTGCCAGCGAGAGCGGACAGGGTAAAAACATTCAGTACTTC.

The CDR3 coding sequence is TGTGCCAGCAGCCAATCGGGACAGGGGGCAGAGACCCAGTACTTC. Its translation is CASSQSGQGAETQYF. V gene TRBV13 combines with J gene TRBJ2-5, with 12 bases identical to TRBD1. The V segment lost 5 bases and the J segment 4 bases; nucleotides outside the gene matches: 5. The CDR3 sequence is 15 residues long. CDR1 and CDR2 (germline): PRHDT, FYEKMQ (reference sequence).

V gene TRBV5-1 combines with J gene TRBJ1-3; D gene unclear. V lost 0 bases and J 3 bases, leaving 13 bases between the germline ends. Looked up from germline, CDR1 is SGHRS and CDR2 is YFSETQ. This CDR3 comprises 16 residues. The CDR3 loop reads CASSLGRSPNGNTIYF. The CDR3 DNA reads as TGCGCCAGCAGCTTGGGTCGGAGTCCTAATGGAAACACCATATATTTT.

This clone has just a few counts. The chain recombines TRBV7-3 with TRBJ2-1; TRBD2 agrees at 10 bases. V was pared by 5 bases and J by 4 bases, with 8 bases of the junction left unmatched. Germline V gene sequence: CDR1 SGHTA, CDR2 FQGTGA. The CDR3 covers 16 residues. The CDR3: CASSHTGTSEYNEQFF. The CDR3 nucleotides read TGTGCCAGCAGCCACACCGGGACTAGCGAGTACAATGAGCAGTTCTTC.

The gene calls are TRBV2 and TRBJ2-2; 12 nucleotides line up with TRBD1. Trimming cost V 8 bases and J 6 bases; bases outside gene matches: 4. The CDR3 extends over 14 amino acids. Germline V gene sequence: CDR1 SNHLY, CDR2 FYNNEI. CDR3 loop: CASLGQGAAGELFF. CDR3 in DNA: TGTGCCAGCTTGGGACAGGGGGCCGCCGGGGAGCTGTTTTTT.

This chain links TRBV15 with TRBJ1-2; D might be TRBD1 (5 bases). V shed 1 base and J shed 2 bases, with 11 bases lying between them. This CDR3 region has 15 residues. Germline V CDR1 and CDR2: LNHNV, YYDKDF (reference sequence). CDR3 coding DNA: TGTGCCACCAGCAGAGGACACAGGTCAAACTATGGCTACACCTTC. Protein sequence: CATSRGHRSNYGYTF. Filled out from reference TRBV15 and TRBJ1-2, the complete variable domain reads DAMVIQNPRYQVTQFGKPVTLSCSQTLNHNVMYWYQQKSSQAPKLLFHYYDKDFNNEADTPDNFQSRRPNTSFCFLDIRSPGLGDTAMYLCATSRGHRSNYGYTFGSGTRLTVV.

This chain joins TRBV5-1 and TRBJ1-3; no clear D. The germline CDR1 and CDR2 sequences are SGHRS and YFSETQ. This CDR3 has 13 residues. The ends were cut back, 1 base at V and 3 bases at J, with 5 bases in the middle. The CDR3 bases are TGCGCCAGCAGCTTGACAGTTGGAAACACCATATATTTT. Its protein is CASSLTVGNTIYF.

The chain has TRBV18 and TRBJ1-6, with D possibly being TRBD1 (5 bases). Trimming removed 6 bases from V and 0 bases from J, with 12 bases in between. Germline V lookup: CDR1 KGHSH, CDR2 LQKENI. CDR3 length: 16 residues. The CDR3 region is CASSSQGPSYNSPLHF. CDR3 coding DNA: TGTGCCAGCTCTTCGCAGGGTCCCTCCTATAATTCACCCCTCCACTTT.

This chain links TRBV6-5 with TRBJ1-4, with D possibly matching TRBD1 (6 bases). Germline V gene sequence: CDR1 MNHEY, CDR2 SVGAGI. The V gene lost 8 bases and the J gene lost 4 bases, with 17 bases spanning the gap. This CDR3 region has 15 residues. CDR3 loop: CASAPRGASNEKLFF. In nucleotides, the CDR3 is TGTGCCAGCGCCCCCAGGGGCGCGAGTAATGAAAAACTGTTTTTT.

The V and J genes are TRBV6-6 and TRBJ1-1; 9 nucleotides line up with TRBD1. V gave up 9 bases and J gave up 1 base; unmatched junction bases: 9. Germline V gives CDR1 MNHNY, CDR2 SVGAGI (reference sequence). This CDR3 has 15 amino acids. The CDR3 loop reads CASRVDRGTNTEAFF. The CDR3 DNA reads TGTGCCAGTCGGGTGGACAGGGGCACGAACACTGAAGCTTTCTTT.

The table lists this clone with a few counts. The same CDR3 can be traced to other DNA sequences in this sample. The V gene is TRBV5-1, the J gene TRBJ1-3, with 8 bases matching TRBD1. V gave up 0 bases and J gave up 4 bases; unmatched junction bases: 0. CDR3 length: 14 amino acids. CDR1 is SGHRS and CDR2 is YFSETQ in the germline V gene. CDR3 DNA sequence: TGCGCCAGCAGCTTGGGACAGGGGGGAAACACCATATATTTT. As protein: CASSLGQGGNTIYF.